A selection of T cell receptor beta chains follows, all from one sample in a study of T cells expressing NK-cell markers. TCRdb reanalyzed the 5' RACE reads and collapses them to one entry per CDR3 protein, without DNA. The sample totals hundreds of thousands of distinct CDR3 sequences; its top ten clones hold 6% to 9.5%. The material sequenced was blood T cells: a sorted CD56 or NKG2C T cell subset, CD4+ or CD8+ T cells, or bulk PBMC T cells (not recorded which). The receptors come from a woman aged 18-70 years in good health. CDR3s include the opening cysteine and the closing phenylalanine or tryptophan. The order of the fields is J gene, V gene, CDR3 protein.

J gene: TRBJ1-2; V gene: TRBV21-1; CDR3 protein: CASRRDNDNYGYTF
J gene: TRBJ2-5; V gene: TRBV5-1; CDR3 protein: CASTGLQETQYF
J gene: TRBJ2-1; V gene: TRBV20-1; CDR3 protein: CSARDRQGNNEQFF
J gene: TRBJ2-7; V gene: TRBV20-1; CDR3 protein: CSARGTTGSYEQYF
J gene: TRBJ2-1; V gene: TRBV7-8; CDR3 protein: CASSLGRDGAYNEQFF
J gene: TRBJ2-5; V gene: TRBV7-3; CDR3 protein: CASSLTSGVLETQYF
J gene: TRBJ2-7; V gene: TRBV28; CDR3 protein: CASSLSPYEQYF
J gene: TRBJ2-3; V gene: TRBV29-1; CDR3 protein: CSVELGPDTQYF
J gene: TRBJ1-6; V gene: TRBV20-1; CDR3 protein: CSAKQGRFRSPLHF
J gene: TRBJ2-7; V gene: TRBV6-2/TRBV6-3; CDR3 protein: CASTVSGSYEQYF
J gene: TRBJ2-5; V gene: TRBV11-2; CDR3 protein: CASMREETQYF
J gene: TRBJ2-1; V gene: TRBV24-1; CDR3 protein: CATTGGGNYNEQFF
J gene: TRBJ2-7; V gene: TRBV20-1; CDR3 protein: CSGMTGSSYEQYF
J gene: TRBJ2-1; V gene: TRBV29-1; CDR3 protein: CSAEGGLAGLAPYNEQFF
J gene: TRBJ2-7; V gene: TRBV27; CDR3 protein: CASSLGPSYEQYF
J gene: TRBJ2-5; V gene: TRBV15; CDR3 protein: CATSSQVREQETQYF
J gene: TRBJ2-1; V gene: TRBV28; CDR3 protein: CASSPHLNSYNEQFF
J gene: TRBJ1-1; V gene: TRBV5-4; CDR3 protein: CASSLADFMNTEAFF
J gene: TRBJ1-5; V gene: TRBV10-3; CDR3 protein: CAISAAGPGQPQHF
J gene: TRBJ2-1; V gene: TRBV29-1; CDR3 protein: CSVVGTGVSVSYNEQFF
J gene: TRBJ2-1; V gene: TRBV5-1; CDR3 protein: CASSPDMGNEQFF
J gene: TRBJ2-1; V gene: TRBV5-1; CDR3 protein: CASSLAGTDSYNEQFF
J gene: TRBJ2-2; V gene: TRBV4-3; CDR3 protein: CASSQEGQGGTGELFF
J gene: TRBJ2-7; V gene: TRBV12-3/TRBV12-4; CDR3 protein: CASRPDKAYEQYF
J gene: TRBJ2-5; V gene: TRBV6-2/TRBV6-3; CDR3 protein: CASSFLAGGPETQYF
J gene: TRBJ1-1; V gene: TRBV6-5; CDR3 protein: CASSTRYDTEAFF
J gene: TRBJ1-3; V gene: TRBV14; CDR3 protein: CASSIISGNTIYF
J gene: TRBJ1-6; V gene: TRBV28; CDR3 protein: CASSVQGVTLHF
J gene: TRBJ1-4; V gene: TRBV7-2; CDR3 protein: CASSSRGAFEKLFF
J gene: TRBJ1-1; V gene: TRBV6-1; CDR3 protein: CASSLTPTGSVTEAFF
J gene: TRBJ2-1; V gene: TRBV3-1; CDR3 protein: CASRDERGTYNEQFF
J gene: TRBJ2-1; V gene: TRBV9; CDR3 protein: CASSVVAGGEQFF
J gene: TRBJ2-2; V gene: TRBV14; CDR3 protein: CASSQDNGELFF
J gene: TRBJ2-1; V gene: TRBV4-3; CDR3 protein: CASSQDETSGRVGEQFF
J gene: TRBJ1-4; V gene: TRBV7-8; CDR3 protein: CASSFSGATGEKLFF
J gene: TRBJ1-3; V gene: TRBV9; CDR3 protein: CASSASPQTSGNTIYF
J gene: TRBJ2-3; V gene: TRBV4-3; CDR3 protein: CASSQGPLTDTQYF
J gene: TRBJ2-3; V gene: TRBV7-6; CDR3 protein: CASSLRLAGGLPQYF
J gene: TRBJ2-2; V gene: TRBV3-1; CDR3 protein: CASSRATSNTGELFF
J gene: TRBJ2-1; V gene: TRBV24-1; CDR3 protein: CATSGRQGKGVNEQFF
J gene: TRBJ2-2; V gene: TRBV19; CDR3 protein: CASTGFGINTGELFF
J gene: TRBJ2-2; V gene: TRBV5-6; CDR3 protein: CASSWGLEGGELFF
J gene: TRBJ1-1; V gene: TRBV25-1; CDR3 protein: CARRTGAPSTEAFF
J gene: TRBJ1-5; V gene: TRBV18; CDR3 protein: CASSPPDTWGEPQHF
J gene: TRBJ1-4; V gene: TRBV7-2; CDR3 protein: CASSLAGGYGEKLFF
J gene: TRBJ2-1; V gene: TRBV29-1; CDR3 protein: CSVPNPGGFDNEQFF
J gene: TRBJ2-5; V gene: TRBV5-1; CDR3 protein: CASSLHGQSIETQYF
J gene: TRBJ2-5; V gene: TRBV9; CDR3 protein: CASSLAGGVVETQYF
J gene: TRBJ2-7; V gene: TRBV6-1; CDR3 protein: CASSEWGQSSYEQYF
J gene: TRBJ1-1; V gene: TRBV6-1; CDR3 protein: CASRRSGGAYTEAFF
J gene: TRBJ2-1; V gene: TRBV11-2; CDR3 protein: CASSLDGARGGLGEQFF
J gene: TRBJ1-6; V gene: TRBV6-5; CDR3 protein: CASSYGVNSPLHF
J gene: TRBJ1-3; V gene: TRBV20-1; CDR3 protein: CSARNRAGNTIYF
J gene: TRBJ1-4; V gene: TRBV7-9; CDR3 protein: CASSLIRDSDKLFF
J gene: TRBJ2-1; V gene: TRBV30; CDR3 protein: CAWNRDRGTTDEQFF
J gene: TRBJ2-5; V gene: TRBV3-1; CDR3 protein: CASSRERTQYF
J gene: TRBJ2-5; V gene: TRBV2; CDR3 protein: CASSPRAIQETQYF
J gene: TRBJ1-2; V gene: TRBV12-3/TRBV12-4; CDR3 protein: CASDLGTGVHYGYTF
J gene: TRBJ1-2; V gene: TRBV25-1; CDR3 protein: CASRQGGGYTF